The source of this T cell receptor (beta chain) is a study of T cells in Graves' hyperthyroidism and ophthalmopathy. The study, taken as a whole, reports: Ophthalmopathy, as predicted by the model, came a median 6.5 months after the prediction. Expanded thyroid clonotypes (above 0.001) were mostly also found in blood.

A word on this clonotype: Its target is unknown. At one boundary the junction diverges from the germline segment, which might be a read error.

CDR1 and CDR2 from the germline V gene are SGHTA and FQGNSA. The CDR3 sequence is 15 residues long. TCR beta CDR3 regions were amplified from RNA transcripts. In the first-round RT-PCR of the TCR CDR3, the HTBI primer set was used. TCRdb reprocessed the multiplex PCR reads via MiXCR and lists one record per CDR3 protein. The sample yields 300,000 to 350,000 distinct CDR3 sequences, around 18% seen once. This clonotype was obtained from a woman between 40 and 50 years old with Graves' ophthalmopathy. The V call is TRBV7-2, the J call TRBJ2-7; 9 bases agree with TRBD2. Sequenced: blood. The CDR3, as DNA: TGTGCCAGCAGCATAGCGGGGGATTTTGCAGAAGAGCAGTACTTC. It codes for CASSIAGDFAEEQYF.